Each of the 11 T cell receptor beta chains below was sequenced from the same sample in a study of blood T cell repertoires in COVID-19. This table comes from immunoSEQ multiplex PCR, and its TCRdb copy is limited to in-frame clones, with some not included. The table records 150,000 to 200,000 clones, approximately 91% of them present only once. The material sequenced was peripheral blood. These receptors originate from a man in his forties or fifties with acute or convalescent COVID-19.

As DNA, the CDR3 is TGTGCCAGCAGCTTACCTAGCGGGAGCACAGATACGCAGTATTTT. Residues: CASSLPSGSTDTQYF. The rearrangement uses TRBV7-2 and TRBJ2-3; TRBD2 matches 8 bases. Germline V gene lookup returns CDR1 SGHTA and CDR2 FQGNSA. Trimming at V came to 2 bases and at J to 0 bases, leaving 1 base not matched to a gene. The CDR3 spans 15 residues.

CDR3 in amino acids: CASSYLQGLFTDTQYF. The CDR3 DNA reads as TGTGCCAGCAGTTACTTGCAGGGGCTTTTCACAGATACGCAGTATTTT. V usage is TRBV6-2 or TRBV6-3 and J usage is TRBJ2-3; a weak D match, TRBD1 (6 bases). CDR3 length: 16 residues. Germline-derived CDR1 and CDR2 are MNHEY and SVGEGT. V lost 1 base to trimming and J lost 2 bases, with 13 bases between them.

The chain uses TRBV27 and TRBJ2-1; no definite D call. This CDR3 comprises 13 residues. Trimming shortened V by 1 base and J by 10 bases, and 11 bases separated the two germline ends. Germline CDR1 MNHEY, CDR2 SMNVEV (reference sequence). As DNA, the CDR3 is TGTGCCAGCAGTTTATTAGATCCCCGAGAGCAGTTCTTC. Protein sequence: CASSLLDPREQFF.

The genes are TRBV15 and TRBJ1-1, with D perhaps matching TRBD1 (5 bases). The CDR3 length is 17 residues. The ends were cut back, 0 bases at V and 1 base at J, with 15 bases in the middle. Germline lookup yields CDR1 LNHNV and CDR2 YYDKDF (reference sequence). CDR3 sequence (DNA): TGTGCCACCAGCAGAGATAAGGGAGGGGCAGAGAACACTGAAGCTTTCTTT. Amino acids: CATSRDKGGAENTEAFF.

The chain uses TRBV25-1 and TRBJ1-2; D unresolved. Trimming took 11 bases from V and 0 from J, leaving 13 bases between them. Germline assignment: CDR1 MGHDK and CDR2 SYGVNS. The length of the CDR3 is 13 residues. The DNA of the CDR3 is TGTGCCTCCCAGTTCGGGGCTAACTATGGCTACACCTTC. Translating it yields CASQFGANYGYTF.

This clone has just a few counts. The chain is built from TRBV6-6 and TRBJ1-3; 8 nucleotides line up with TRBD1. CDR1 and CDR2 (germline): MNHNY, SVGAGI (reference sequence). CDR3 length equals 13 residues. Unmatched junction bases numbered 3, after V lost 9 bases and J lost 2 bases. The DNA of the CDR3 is TGTGCCAGTCAACAGGGGGCTGGAAACACCATATATTTT. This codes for CASQQGAGNTIYF.

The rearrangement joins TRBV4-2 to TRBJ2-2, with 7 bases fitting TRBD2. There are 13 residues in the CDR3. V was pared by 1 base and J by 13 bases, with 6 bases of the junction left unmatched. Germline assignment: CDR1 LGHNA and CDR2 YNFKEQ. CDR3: CASSQGGEGRLFF. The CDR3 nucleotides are TGTGCCAGCAGCCAAGGAGGGGAGGGGAGGCTGTTTTTT.

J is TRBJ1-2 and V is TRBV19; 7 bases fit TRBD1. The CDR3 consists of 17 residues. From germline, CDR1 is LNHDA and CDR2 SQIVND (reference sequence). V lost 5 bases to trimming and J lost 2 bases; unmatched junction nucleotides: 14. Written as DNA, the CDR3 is TGTGCCAGTAGTTCGGACAGGACATACTCCGTGAACTATGGCTACACCTTC. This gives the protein CASSSDRTYSVNYGYTF. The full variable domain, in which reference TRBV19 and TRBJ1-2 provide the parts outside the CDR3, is DGGITQSPKYLFRKEGQNVTLSCEQNLNHDAMYWYRQDPGQGLRLIYYSQIVNDFQKGDIAEGYSVSREKKESFPLTVTSAQKNPTAFYLCASSSDRTYSVNYGYTFGSGTRLTVV.

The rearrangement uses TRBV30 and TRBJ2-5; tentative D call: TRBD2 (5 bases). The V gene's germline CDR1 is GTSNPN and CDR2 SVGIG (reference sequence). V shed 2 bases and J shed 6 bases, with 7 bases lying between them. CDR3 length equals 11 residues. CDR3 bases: TGTGCCTGGAGTTGGAGGCAGACCCAGTACTTC. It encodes CAWSWRQTQYF.

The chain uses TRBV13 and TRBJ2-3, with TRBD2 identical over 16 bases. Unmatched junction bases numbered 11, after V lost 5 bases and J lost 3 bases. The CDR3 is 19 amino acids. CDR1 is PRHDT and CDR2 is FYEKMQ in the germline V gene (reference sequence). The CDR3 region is CASSRRGLAGGPGTDTQYF. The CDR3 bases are TGTGCCAGCAGCCGCAGGGGACTAGCGGGAGGGCCTGGGACAGATACGCAGTATTTT.

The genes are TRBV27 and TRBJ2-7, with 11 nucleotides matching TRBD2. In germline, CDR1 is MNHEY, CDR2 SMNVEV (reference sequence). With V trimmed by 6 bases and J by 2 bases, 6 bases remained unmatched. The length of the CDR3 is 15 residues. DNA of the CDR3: TGTGCCAGCAGCCATACTAGCGGGAGCACCTACGAGCAGTACTTC. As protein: CASSHTSGSTYEQYF.